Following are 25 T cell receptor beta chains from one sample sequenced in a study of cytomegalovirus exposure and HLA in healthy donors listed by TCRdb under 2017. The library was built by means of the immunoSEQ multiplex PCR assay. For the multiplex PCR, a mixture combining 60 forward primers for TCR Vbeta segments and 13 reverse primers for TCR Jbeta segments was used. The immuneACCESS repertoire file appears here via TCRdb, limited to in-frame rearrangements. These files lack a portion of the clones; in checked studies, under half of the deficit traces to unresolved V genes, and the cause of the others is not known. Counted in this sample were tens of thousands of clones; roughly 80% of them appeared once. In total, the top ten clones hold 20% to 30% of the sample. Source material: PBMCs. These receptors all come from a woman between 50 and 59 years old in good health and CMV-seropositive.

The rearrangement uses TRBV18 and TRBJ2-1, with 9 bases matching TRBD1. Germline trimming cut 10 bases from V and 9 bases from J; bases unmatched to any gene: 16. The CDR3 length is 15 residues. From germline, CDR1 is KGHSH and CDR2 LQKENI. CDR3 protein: CAISDAGQGQSEQFF. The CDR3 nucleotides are TGTGCCATTTCAGACGCGGGACAGGGACAAAGTGAGCAGTTCTTC. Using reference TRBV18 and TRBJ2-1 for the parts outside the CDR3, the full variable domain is NAGVMQNPRHLVRRRGQEARLRCSPMKGHSHVYWYRQLPEEGLKFMVYLQKENIIDESGMPKERFSAEFPKEGPSILRIQQVVRGDSAAYFCAISDAGQGQSEQFFGPGTRLTVL.

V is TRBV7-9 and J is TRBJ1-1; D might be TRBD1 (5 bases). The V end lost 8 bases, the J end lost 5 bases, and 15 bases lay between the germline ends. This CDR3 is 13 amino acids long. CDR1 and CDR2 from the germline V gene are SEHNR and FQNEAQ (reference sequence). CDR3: CASGSGGWTEAFF. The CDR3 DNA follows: TGTGCCAGCGGGAGCGGGGGATGGACTGAAGCTTTCTTT.

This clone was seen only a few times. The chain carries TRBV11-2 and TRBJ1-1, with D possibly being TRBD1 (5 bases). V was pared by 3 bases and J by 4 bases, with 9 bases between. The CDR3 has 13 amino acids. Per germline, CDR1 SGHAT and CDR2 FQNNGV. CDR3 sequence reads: CASSFSGGTEAFF. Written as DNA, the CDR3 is TGTGCCAGCAGCTTTTCGGGGGGCACTGAAGCTTTCTTT.

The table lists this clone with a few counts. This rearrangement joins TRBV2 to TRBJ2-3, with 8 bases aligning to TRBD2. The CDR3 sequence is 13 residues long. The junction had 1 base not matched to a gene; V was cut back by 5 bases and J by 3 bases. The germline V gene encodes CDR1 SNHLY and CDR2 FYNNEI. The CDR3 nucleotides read TGTGCCAGCAGTTTAGCGGGGACAGATACGCAGTATTTT. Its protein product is CASSLAGTDTQYF. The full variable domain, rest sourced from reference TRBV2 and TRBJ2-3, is EPEVTQTPSHQVTQMGQEVILRCVPISNHLYFYWYRQILGQKVEFLVSFYNNEISEKSEIFDDQFSVERPDGSNFTLKIRSTKLEDSAMYFCASSLAGTDTQYFGPGTRLTVL.

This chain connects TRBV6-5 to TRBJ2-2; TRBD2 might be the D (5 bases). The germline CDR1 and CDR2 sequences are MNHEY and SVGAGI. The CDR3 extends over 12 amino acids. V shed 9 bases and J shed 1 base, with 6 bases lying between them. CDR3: CASGLNTGELFF. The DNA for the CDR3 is TGTGCCAGTGGACTGAACACCGGGGAGCTGTTTTTT.

The CDR3 bases are TGCGCCAGCAGCTTGGGGACTAGCGGAACTCATACGCAGTATTTT. Amino acids: CASSLGTSGTHTQYF. This chain links TRBV5-1 with TRBJ2-3, with 10 bases aligning to TRBD2. The CDR3 length is 15 residues. With 0 bases clipped from V and 7 bases from J, the junction kept 5 bases outside the gene matches. CDR1 and CDR2 (germline): SGHRS, YFSETQ.

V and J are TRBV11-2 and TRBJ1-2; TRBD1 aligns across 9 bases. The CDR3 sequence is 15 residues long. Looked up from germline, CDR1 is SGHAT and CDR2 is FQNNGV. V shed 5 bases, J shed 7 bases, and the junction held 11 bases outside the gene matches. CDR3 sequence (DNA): TGTGCCAGCAGCCACCCTGACAGGGGGAGGGGTGGCTACACCTTC. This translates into CASSHPDRGRGGYTF.

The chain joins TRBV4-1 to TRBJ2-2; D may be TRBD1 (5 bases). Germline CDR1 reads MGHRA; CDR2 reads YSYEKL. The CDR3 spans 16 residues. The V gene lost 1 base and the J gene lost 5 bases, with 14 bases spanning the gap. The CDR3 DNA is TGCGCCAGCAGCCAAGGGGGTGGGGCTCGAACCGGGGAGCTGTTTTTT. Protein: CASSQGGGARTGELFF.

The CDR3 bases are TGCGCCAGCAGTGAAGGGACAGGACGTAATGAAAAACTGTTTTTT. It specifies CASSEGTGRNEKLFF. This sequence joins TRBV10-1 and TRBJ1-4; TRBD1 matches at 8 bases. From germline, CDR1 is WNHNN and CDR2 SYGVQD (reference sequence). The CDR3 spans 15 residues. The trim removed 3 bases at V and 4 bases at J, leaving 4 bases unmatched.

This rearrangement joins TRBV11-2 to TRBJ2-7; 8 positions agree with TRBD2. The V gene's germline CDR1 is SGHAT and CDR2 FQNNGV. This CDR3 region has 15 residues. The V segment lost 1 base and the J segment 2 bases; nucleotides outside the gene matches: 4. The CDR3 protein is CASSLVRGVTYEQYF. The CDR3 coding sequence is TGTGCCAGCAGCTTAGTGCGGGGGGTGACCTACGAGCAGTACTTC.

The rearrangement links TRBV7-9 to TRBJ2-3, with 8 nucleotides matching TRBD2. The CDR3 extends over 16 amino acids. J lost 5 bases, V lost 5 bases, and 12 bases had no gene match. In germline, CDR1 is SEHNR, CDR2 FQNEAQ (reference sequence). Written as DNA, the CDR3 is TGTGCCAGCAGCCAACGGTTAGCGGGGACGGGAGATACGCAGTATTTT. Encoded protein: CASSQRLAGTGDTQYF.

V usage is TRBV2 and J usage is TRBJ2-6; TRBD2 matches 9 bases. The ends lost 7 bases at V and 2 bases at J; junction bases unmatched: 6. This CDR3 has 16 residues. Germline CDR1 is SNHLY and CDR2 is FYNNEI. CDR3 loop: CASNAGGPAGANVLTF. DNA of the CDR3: TGTGCCAGCAACGCGGGAGGGCCGGCTGGGGCCAACGTCCTGACTTTC.

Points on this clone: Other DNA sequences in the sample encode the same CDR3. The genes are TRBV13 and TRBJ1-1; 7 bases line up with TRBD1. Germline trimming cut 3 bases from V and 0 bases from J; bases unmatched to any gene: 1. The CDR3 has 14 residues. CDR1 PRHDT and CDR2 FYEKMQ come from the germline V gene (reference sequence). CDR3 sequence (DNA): TGTGCCAGCAGCTTGGGGACAGTGAACACTGAAGCTTTCTTT. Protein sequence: CASSLGTVNTEAFF.

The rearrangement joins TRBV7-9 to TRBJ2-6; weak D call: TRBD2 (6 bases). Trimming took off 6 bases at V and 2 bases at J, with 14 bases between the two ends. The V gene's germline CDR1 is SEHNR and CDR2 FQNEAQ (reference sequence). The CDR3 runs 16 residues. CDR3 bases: TGTGCCAGCAGTGCCCCGGGGGTGACTGGGGCCAACGTCCTGACTTTC. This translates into CASSAPGVTGANVLTF.

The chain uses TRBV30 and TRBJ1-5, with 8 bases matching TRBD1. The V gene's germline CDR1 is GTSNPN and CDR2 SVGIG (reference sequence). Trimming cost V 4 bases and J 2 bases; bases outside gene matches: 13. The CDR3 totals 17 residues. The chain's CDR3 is CAWTPAGGELGNQPQHF. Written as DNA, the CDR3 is TGTGCCTGGACCCCAGCAGGGGGCGAGTTGGGCAATCAGCCCCAGCATTTT.

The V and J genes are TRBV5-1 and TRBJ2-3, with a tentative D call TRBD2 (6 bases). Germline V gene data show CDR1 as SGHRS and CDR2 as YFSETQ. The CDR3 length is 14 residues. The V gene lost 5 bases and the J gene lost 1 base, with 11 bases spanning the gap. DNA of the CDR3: TGCGCCAGCAGTGGGATAGCGGGCACAGATACGCAGTATTTT. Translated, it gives CASSGIAGTDTQYF.

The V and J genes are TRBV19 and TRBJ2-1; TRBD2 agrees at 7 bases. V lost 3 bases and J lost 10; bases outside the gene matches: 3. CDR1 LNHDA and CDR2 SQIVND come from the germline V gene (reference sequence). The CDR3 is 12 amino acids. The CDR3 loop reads CASSIPGGEQFF. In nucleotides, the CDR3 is TGTGCCAGTAGTATCCCGGGAGGCGAGCAGTTCTTC.

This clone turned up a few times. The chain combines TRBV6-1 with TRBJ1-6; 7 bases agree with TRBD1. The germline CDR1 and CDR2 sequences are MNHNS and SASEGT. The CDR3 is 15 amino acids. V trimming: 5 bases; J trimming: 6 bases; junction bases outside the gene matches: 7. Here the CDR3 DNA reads TGTGCCAGCAGTCCCCGGGACAGAAGTAATTCACCCCTCCACTTT. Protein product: CASSPRDRSNSPLHF.

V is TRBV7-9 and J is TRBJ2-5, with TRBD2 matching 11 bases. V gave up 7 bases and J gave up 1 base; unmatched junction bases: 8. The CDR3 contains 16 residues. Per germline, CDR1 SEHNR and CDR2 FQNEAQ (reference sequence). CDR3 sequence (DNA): TGTGCCAGCACCACGGGACTAGCGGAGCTCCAAGAGACCCAGTACTTC. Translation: CASTTGLAELQETQYF. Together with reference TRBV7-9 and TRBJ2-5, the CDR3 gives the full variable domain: DTGVSQNPRHKITKRGQNVTFRCDPISEHNRLYWYRQTLGQGPEFLTYFQNEAQLEKSRLLSDRFSAERPKGSFSTLEIQRTEQGDSAMYLCASTTGLAELQETQYFGPGTRLLVL.

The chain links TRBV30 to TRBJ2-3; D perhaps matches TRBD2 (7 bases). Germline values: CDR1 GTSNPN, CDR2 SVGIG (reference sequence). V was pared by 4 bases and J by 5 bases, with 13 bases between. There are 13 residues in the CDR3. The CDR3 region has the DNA TGTGCCTGGAAGAGGGGGGGCCTAGATACGCAGTATTTT. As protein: CAWKRGGLDTQYF. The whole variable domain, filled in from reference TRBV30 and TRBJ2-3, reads SQTIHQWPATLVQPVGSPLSLECTVEGTSNPNLYWYRQAAGRGLQLLFYSVGIGQISSEVPQNLSASRPQDRQFILSSKKLLLSDSGFYLCAWKRGGLDTQYFGPGTRLTVL.

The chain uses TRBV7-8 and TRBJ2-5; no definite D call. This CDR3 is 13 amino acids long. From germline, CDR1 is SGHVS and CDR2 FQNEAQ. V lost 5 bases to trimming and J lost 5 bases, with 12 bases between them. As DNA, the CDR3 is TGTGCCAGCAGCCCACCCCGGTTGGAGACCCAGTACTTC. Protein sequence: CASSPPRLETQYF.

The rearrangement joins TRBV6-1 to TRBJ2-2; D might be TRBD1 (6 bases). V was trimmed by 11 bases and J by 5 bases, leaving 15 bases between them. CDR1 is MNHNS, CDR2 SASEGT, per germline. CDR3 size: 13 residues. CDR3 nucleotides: TGTGCCGGGGGCGCAAGGGATACCGGGGAGCTGTTTTTT. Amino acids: CAGGARDTGELFF.

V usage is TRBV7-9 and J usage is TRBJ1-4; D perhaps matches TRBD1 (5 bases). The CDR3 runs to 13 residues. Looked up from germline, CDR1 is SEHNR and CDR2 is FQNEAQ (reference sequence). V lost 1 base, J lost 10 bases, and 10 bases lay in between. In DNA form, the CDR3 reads TGTGCCAGCAGCTTAGTCCAGGGTACAAAACTGTTTTTT. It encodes CASSLVQGTKLFF.

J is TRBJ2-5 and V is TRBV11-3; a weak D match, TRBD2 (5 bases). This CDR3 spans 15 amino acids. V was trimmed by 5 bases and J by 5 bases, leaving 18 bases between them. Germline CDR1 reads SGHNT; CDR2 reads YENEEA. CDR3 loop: CASSHGPSSGETQYF. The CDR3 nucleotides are TGTGCCAGCAGCCACGGCCCGAGTTCGGGGGAGACCCAGTACTTC. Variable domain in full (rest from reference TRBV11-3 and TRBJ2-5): EAGVVQSPRYKIIEKKQPVAFWCNPISGHNTLYWYLQNLGQGPELLIRYENEEAVDDSQLPKDRFSAERLKGVDSTLKIQPAELGDSAVYLCASSHGPSSGETQYFGPGTRLLVL.

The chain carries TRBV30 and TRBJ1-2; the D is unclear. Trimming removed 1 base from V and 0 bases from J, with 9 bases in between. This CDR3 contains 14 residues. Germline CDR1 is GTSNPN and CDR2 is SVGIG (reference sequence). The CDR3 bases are TGTGCCTGGAGTGCCCAGGCTGCTAACTATGGCTACACCTTC. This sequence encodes CAWSAQAANYGYTF.